The present TCR beta chain was sequenced within a study of blood T cell repertoires in COVID-19. About the research overall: COVID-19 samples from acute and convalescent phases originated in the United States, Italy and Spain.

The participants were between about 18 and 90 years old and came from about two dozen US areas. Clones were sequenced by immunoSEQ multiplex PCR, and TCRdb holds only the in-frame ones, with some missing. The top ten clones hold around 9.8% of a sample with nearly 250,000 clones, approximately 85% of them seen once. Between the trimmed V and J ends, which lost 5 bases and 0 bases, there was a span of 17 bases. There are 17 residues in the CDR3. Germline V gene sequence: CDR1 SGHVS, CDR2 FQNEAQ. In its sample, this clone was seen once. The V and J genes are TRBV7-8 and TRBJ1-3; D not certain. Specimen: PBMCs or T cells enriched from blood (not recorded which). The sequence was obtained from a woman aged 50 to 60 with acute COVID-19. The CDR3 protein is CASSRRAGMSSGNTIYF. DNA of the CDR3: TGTGCCAGCAGCCGGAGGGCCGGGATGAGCTCTGGAAACACCATATATTTT.